The sequence of this T cell receptor beta chain was determined in a study of cytomegalovirus exposure and HLA in healthy donors. Looking at the study overall: Prior work identified 100 million to 130 million unique TCR beta sequences in about 179 million T cells. Points from the study as a whole: Reportedly, a later analysis found an Asian-associated ancestry cluster had fewer N-insertions than the approximately 640-donor mean. The authors enumerated 180 or so TCR beta chains as linked to cytomegalovirus.

Primers: 60 Vbeta forward and 13 Jbeta reverse. Libraries were prepared by immunoSEQ multiplex PCR; TCRdb keeps only in-frame clonotypes and omits some of them. The data hold tens of thousands of clones, with approximately 75% observed a single time. Concerning this clone itself: The antigen remains unidentified.

The CDR3 sequence is 15 residues long. V was clipped by 1 base and J by 8 bases, with 20 bases between them. CDR1 and CDR2 from the germline V gene are GTSNPN and SVGIG (reference sequence). The chain joins TRBV30 to TRBJ1-2; D is unresolved. Sequenced material: PBMCs. The sequence came from a man aged 55 to 70 in good health and CMV-seronegative. The CDR3 region is CAWSESPGDPRGYTF. The CDR3 nucleotides are TGTGCCTGGAGTGAATCCCCCGGGGATCCTAGGGGCTACACCTTC.